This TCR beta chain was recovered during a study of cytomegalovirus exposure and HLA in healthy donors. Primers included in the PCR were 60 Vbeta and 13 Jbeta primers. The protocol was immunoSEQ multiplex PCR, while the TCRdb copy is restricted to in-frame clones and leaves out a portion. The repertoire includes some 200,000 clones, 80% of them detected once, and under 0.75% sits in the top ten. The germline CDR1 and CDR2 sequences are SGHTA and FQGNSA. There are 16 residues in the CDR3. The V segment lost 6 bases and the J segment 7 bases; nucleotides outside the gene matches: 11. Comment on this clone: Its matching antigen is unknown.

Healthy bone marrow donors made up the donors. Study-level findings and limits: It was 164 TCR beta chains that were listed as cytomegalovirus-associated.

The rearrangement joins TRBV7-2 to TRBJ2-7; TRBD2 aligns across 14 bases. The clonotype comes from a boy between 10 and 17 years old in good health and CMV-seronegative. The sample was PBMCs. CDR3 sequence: CASRGTSGSPTREQYF. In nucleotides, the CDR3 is TGTGCCAGCAGAGGGACTAGCGGGAGCCCTACTAGAGAGCAGTACTTC. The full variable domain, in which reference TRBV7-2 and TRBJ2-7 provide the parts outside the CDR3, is GAGVSQSPSNKVTEKGKDVELRCDPISGHTALYWYRQSLGQGLEFLIYFQGNSAPDKSGLPSDRFSAERTGGSVSTLTIQRTQQEDSAVYLCASRGTSGSPTREQYFGPGTRLTVT.